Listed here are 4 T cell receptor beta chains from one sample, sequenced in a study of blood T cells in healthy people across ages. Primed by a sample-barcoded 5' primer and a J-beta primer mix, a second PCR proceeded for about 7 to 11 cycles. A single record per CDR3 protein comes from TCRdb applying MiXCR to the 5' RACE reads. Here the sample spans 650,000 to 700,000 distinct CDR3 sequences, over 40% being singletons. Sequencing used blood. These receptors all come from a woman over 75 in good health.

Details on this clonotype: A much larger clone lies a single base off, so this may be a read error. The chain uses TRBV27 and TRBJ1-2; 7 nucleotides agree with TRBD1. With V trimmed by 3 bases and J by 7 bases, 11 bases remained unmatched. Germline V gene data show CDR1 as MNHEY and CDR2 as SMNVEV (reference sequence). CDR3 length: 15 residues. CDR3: CASSFSGTANSGYTF. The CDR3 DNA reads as TGTGCCAGCAGTTTCTCCGGGACAGCTAATAGTGGCTACACCTTC.

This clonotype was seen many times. CDR3 sequence reads: CASSNRFRGGLDRSTDTQYF. CDR3 DNA: TGTGCCAGCAGCAACCGATTCCGGGGGGGCCTAGATAGAAGCACAGATACGCAGTATTTT. J is TRBJ2-3 and V is TRBV12-3 or TRBV12-4, with TRBD2 matching over 8 bases. CDR3 length equals 20 residues. The V and J ends lost 6 bases and 0 bases, in that order; junction bases with no gene match: 20.

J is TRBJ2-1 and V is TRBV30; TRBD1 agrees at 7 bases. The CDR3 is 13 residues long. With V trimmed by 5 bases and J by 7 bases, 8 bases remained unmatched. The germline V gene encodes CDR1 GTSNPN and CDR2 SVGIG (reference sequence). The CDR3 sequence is CAWDPTGRNEQFF. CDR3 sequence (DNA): TGTGCCTGGGATCCGACAGGGCGGAATGAGCAGTTCTTC.

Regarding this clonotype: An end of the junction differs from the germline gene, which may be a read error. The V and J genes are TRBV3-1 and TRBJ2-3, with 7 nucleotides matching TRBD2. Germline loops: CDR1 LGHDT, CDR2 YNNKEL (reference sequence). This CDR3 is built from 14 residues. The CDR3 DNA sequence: TGTGCCAGCACCCAAGCGGGGAGGGTAGATACGCAGTATTTT. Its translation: CASTQAGRVDTQYF.